The 13 T cell receptor beta chains given below trace back to one sample, sequenced in a study of OX40 agonist ivuxolimab in advanced cancers. Libraries were prepared by immunoSEQ multiplex PCR; TCRdb keeps only in-frame clonotypes and omits some of them. The repertoire holds about 97,000 clones, with about 90% as singletons. Sequencing was performed on CD4+ or CD8+ T cells sorted from blood, taken in a trial of the OX40 agonist ivuxolimab. All receptors come from an adult with an advanced solid tumor such as melanoma, head and neck, liver or kidney cancer.

The chain uses TRBV7-2 and TRBJ2-3; the match to TRBD2 covers 11 bases. The V gene end was trimmed by 3 bases and the J gene end by 4 bases; junction bases not matched to a gene: 12. The CDR3 is made up of 18 amino acids. CDR1 is SGHTA and CDR2 is FQGNSA in the germline V gene. The CDR3 loop is CASSLSFSTSGKSDTQYF. The CDR3 nucleotides are TGTGCCAGCAGCTTGTCCTTTTCGACTAGCGGGAAGTCAGATACGCAGTATTTT.

The chain combines TRBV19 with TRBJ2-7; 7 bases are shared with TRBD1. CDR3 size: 14 residues. Germline V lookup: CDR1 LNHDA, CDR2 SQIVND (reference sequence). V trimming: 1 base; J trimming: 5 bases; junction bases outside the gene matches: 5. CDR3 bases: TGTGCCAGTAGTATAGGTGGTACAGGGGACGAGCAGTACTTC. Translation gives CASSIGGTGDEQYF.

This rearrangement joins TRBV11-2 to TRBJ2-5; D ambiguous. With 7 bases removed from V and 7 bases from J, the gap between germline ends came to 19 bases. Germline CDR1 is SGHAT and CDR2 is FQNNGV. The CDR3 length is 14 residues. CDR3 in amino acids: CASTEMALPRTQYF. CDR3 DNA: TGTGCCAGCACCGAGATGGCGTTGCCAAGGACCCAGTACTTC.

This chain links TRBV7-9 with TRBJ2-5; TRBD2 matches 7 bases. The germline gives CDR1 SEHNR, CDR2 FQNEAQ (reference sequence). Trimming at V came to 0 bases and at J to 1 base, leaving 5 bases not matched to a gene. The CDR3 consists of 16 residues. The CDR3 DNA is TGTGCCAGCAGCTTAGCAGCGGGACTCCCCCAAGAGACCCAGTACTTC. It yields the protein CASSLAAGLPQETQYF.

This clone is labeled medium-sized. The V and J genes are TRBV19 and TRBJ1-2; 10 bases are a match to TRBD1. With V trimmed by 5 bases and J by 6 bases, 3 bases remained unmatched. CDR1 and CDR2 (germline): LNHDA, SQIVND (reference sequence). This CDR3 has 13 residues. The CDR3 DNA follows: TGTGCCAGTAGTCGGGGACAGGGGAATGGCTACACCTTC. Protein product: CASSRGQGNGYTF.

V is TRBV29-1 and J is TRBJ1-2; D perhaps matches TRBD1 (5 bases). The germline CDR1 and CDR2 sequences are SQVTM and ANQGSEA. The CDR3 has 14 amino acids. Deletions cut 5 bases from V and 2 bases from J, with 15 bases between. The CDR3 loop reads CSVINRSLNYGYTF. The CDR3 DNA sequence: TGCAGCGTTATAAACAGGTCGTTAAACTATGGCTACACCTTC.

V and J are TRBV7-9 and TRBJ2-2; 12 bases map to TRBD2. Looked up from germline, CDR1 is SEHNR and CDR2 is FQNEAQ (reference sequence). CDR3 size: 16 residues. Losses at the gene ends were 4 bases for V and 0 bases for J; bases not matched to a gene: 0. Here the CDR3 DNA reads TGTGCCAGCAGCTGGACTAGCGGGGCGAACACCGGGGAGCTGTTTTTT. It is translated as CASSWTSGANTGELFF.

The chain is built from TRBV7-2 and TRBJ2-6; TRBD2 agrees at 7 bases. Germline CDR1 reads SGHTA; CDR2 reads FQGNSA. The ends lost 5 bases at V and 4 bases at J; junction bases unmatched: 11. CDR3 length: 17 residues. The CDR3 is CASSRLAGAYGANVLTF. CDR3 nucleotides: TGTGCCAGCAGCCGTCTGGCGGGAGCTTACGGGGCCAACGTCCTGACTTTC.

J is TRBJ1-2 and V is TRBV4-2, with 8 bases aligning to TRBD1. V lost 0 bases, J lost 6 bases, and 9 bases stayed unmatched. Germline V gives CDR1 LGHNA, CDR2 YNFKEQ. This CDR3 has 16 amino acids. CDR3 DNA: TGTGCCAGCAGCCAAGATTGGCAGGGGGCGACTGATGGCTACACCTTC. It yields the protein CASSQDWQGATDGYTF.

The CDR3 nucleotides read TGTGCCAGCTCACCACTCAATGGCAGGGGGCTTACTGAAGCTTTCTTT. Translated: CASSPLNGRGLTEAFF. The V and J genes are TRBV18 and TRBJ1-1, with 8 bases lining up with TRBD1. Germline assignment: CDR1 KGHSH and CDR2 LQKENI. This CDR3 has 16 residues. Germline trimming cut 1 base from V and 5 bases from J; bases unmatched to any gene: 9.

This clone has a handful of counts. V is TRBV7-9 and J is TRBJ1-2; the match to TRBD1 covers 8 bases. J was trimmed by 6 bases and V by 2 bases; bases with no gene match: 8. The CDR3 runs to 15 residues. Germline CDR1 and CDR2: SEHNR and FQNEAQ (reference sequence). The CDR3 loop is CASSLSGQERHGYTF. The CDR3 region has the DNA TGTGCCAGCAGCTTATCGGGACAGGAGAGGCATGGCTACACCTTC.

In its sample, this clone was seen a few times. The rearrangement links TRBV6-5 to TRBJ1-5; tentative D call: TRBD1 (6 bases). CDR1 and CDR2 (germline): MNHEY, SVGAGI. The germline V and J ends were trimmed by 4 bases and 4 bases, with 11 bases remaining between them. The CDR3 consists of 14 residues. CDR3 bases: TGTGCCAGCAGTTTCACCGGACAGAATCAGCCCCAGCATTTT. Protein: CASSFTGQNQPQHF.

V is TRBV18 and J is TRBJ2-7; 8 bases match TRBD1. CDR1 and CDR2 from the germline V gene are KGHSH and LQKENI. The CDR3 totals 17 residues. The V segment lost 2 bases and the J segment 0 bases; nucleotides outside the gene matches: 9. CDR3 residues: CASSPRFGQGGSYEQYF. The CDR3 DNA reads as TGTGCCAGCTCACCAAGGTTCGGACAGGGCGGCTCCTACGAGCAGTACTTC.